This TCR beta chain emerged from a study of beta chain features in type 1 diabetes. Study observations and caveats: The similarity of naive, central memory and Treg TCRB repertoires appeared greater among patients than among healthy donors.

This clone showed up just a few times. What it binds is not known. What was sequenced were expressed TCRB transcripts, since all of the isolated RNA had been reverse transcribed. Assay used: immunoSEQ multiplex PCR; TCRdb lists only in-frame clones, some missing. The sample yields 400,000 to 600,000 clones, 30% seen once. The CDR3 extends over 13 amino acids. Per germline, CDR1 SEHNR and CDR2 FQNEAQ (reference sequence). Trimming stripped 1 base from V and 2 bases from J, with 5 bases between. The origin of this receptor is a man between 18 and 29 years old in good health. V and J are TRBV7-9 and TRBJ1-1; D is uncertain. Sequencing input: naive CD4+ T cells from blood. CDR3 bases: TGTGCCAGCAGCTTAGAATTTAACACTGAAGCTTTCTTT. Residues: CASSLEFNTEAFF.